This TCR beta chain was found in a study of response to subunit inactivated influenza vaccine. The study, taken as a whole, reports: T cells newly recruited by each seasonal influenza vaccination are few, the authors suggested.

TCRdb called the RT-PCR reads again in MiXCR, with one record for every CDR3 protein. The repertoire holds 800,000 to 1,000,000 distinct CDR3 sequences, with over 20% as singletons. The CDR3 is made up of 15 amino acids. J gave up 2 bases and V 4 bases, and 6 bases lay outside the gene matches. The V gene's germline CDR1 is SGHTA and CDR2 FQGNSA. Turning to this clonotype: Its specificity is not known.

V usage is TRBV7-2 and J usage is TRBJ2-7; 9 bases align to TRBD2. This sequence originates from a man aged 45 to 65 who received an inactivated influenza vaccine. Sequenced here: PBMCs from blood, sampled around 5 days after vaccination. The CDR3 protein is CASSWGTSRAYEQYF. In DNA, the CDR3 is TGTGCCAGCAGCTGGGGGACTAGCCGAGCCTACGAGCAGTACTTC.